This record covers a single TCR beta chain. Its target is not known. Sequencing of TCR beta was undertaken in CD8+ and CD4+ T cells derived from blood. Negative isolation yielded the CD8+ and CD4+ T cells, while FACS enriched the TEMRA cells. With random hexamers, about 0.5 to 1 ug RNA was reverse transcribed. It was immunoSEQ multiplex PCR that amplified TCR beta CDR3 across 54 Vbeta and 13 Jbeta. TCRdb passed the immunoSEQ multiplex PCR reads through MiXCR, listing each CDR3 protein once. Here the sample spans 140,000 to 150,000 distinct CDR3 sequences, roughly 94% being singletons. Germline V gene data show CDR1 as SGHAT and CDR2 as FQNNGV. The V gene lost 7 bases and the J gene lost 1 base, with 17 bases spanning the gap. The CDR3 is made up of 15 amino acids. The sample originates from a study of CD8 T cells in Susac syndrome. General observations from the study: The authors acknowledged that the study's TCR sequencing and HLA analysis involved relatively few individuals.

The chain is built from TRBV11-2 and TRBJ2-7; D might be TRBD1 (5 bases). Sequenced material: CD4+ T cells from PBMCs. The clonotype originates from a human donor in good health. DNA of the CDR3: TGTGCCAGCACCCGGTGGCAGGGTAGTTCCTACGAGCAGTACTTC. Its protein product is CASTRWQGSSYEQYF.